The 2 T cell receptor beta chains in this list originate from one sample, sequenced in a study of blood T cells in healthy people across ages. The second PCR ran about 6 to 12 cycles with a sample-barcoded 5' primer and J-beta primers. TCRdb analysed the 5' RACE reads with MiXCR anew, one entry per CDR3 protein. The profile covers 1.5 million to 2 million distinct CDR3 sequences, with 28% appearing a single time and 7.7% taken by the ten largest. The sequenced material came from blood. The source of these receptors is a woman in her twenties or thirties in good health.

The chain joins TRBV20-1 to TRBJ1-2; possible D gene TRBD1, 6 bases. Per germline, CDR1 DFQATT and CDR2 SNEGSKA (reference sequence). V lost 1 base and J lost 8, with 17 bases in between. There are 14 residues in the CDR3. The CDR3 DNA sequence: TGCAGTGCTAGAGTAACAGGGCTGTCGGGAGGCTACACCTTC. This translates into CSARVTGLSGGYTF.

This clonotype came up a few times. V gene TRBV27 combines with J gene TRBJ2-1; 7 nucleotides match TRBD2. CDR3 length: 13 residues. Per germline, CDR1 MNHEY and CDR2 SMNVEV (reference sequence). CDR3 in amino acids: CAIRGEGLNEQFF. CDR3 sequence (DNA): TGTGCAATACGGGGGGAGGGCCTGAATGAGCAGTTCTTC.